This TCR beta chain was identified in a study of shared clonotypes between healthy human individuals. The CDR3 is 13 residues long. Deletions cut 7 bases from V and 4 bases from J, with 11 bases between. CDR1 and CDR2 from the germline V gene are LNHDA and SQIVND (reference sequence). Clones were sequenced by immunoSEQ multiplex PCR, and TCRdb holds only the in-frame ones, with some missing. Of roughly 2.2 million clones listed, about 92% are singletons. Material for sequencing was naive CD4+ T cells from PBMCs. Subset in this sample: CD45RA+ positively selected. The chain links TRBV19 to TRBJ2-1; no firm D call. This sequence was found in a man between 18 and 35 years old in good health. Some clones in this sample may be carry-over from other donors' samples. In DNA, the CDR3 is TGTGCCAGTAAGGCGACTCTATACAATGAGCAGTTCTTC. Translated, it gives CASKATLYNEQFF.